This TCR beta chain was identified in a study of human T cells and chemical hapten exposure. The overall study: For the approximately 23-week duration of the study, patients were given weekly doses of diphenylcyclopropenone on the scalp.

TCRdb redid the calling of the RACE reads with MiXCR, one entry per CDR3 protein. The repertoire has some 350,000 distinct CDR3 sequences, around 7% of them found once; the top ten carry around 8.4%. The time point here: patch test 1, 2 weeks after DPC sensitization. The treatment denotes: therapeutic diphenylcyclopropenone sensitization with weekly scalp DPC. This clonotype has ten or more counts. This specimen consisted of whole blood, obtained in connection with sensitization to the hapten diphenylcyclopropenone (DPC). This clonotype originated in a woman in her late teens or twenties with alopecia areata. Some clones in this sample may be carry-over from other donors' samples.

The CDR3 protein is CSAPRETQYF. The CDR3 nucleotides read TGCAGTGCCCCGCGGGAGACCCAGTACTTC. This chain uses TRBV20-1 with TRBJ2-5, with D unclear. V was shortened by 6 bases and J by 5 bases, with 7 bases between the two germline ends. Per germline, CDR1 DFQATT and CDR2 SNEGSKA (reference sequence). The CDR3 covers 10 residues.